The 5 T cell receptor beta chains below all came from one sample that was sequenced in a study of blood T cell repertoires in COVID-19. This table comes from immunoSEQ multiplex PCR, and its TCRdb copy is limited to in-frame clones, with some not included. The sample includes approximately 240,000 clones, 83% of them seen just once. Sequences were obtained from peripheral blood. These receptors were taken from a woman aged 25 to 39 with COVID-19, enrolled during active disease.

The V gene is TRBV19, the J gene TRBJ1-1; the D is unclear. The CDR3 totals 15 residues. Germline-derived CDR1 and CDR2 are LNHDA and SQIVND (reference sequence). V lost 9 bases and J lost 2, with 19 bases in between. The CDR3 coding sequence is TGTGCCAGCCCGCCCCCCCGAGGCCGAAACACTGAAGCTTTCTTT. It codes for CASPPPRGRNTEAFF. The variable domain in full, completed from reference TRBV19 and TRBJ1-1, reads DGGITQSPKYLFRKEGQNVTLSCEQNLNHDAMYWYRQDPGQGLRLIYYSQIVNDFQKGDIAEGYSVSREKKESFPLTVTSAQKNPTAFYLCASPPPRGRNTEAFFGQGTRLTVV.

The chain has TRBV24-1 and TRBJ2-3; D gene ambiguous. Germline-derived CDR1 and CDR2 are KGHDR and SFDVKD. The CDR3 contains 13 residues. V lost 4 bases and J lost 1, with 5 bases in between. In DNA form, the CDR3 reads TGTGCCACCAGTGACAGTGGCACAGATACGCAGTATTTT. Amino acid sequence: CATSDSGTDTQYF.

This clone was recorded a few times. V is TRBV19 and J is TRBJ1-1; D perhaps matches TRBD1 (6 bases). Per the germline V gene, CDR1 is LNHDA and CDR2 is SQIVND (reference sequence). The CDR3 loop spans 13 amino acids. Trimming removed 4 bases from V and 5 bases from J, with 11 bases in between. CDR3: CASSTGRGTEAFF. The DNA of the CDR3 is TGTGCCAGTAGTACGGGGAGGGGGACTGAAGCTTTCTTT. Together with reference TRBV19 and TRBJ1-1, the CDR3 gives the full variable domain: DGGITQSPKYLFRKEGQNVTLSCEQNLNHDAMYWYRQDPGQGLRLIYYSQIVNDFQKGDIAEGYSVSREKKESFPLTVTSAQKNPTAFYLCASSTGRGTEAFFGQGTRLTVV.

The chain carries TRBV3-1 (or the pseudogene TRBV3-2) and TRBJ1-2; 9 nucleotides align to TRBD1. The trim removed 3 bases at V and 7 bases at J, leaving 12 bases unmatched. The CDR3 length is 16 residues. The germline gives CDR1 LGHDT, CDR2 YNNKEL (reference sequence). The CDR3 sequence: CASSHLDEGQGSGYTF. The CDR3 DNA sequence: TGTGCCAGCAGCCACCTAGACGAGGGACAGGGTTCTGGCTACACCTTC.

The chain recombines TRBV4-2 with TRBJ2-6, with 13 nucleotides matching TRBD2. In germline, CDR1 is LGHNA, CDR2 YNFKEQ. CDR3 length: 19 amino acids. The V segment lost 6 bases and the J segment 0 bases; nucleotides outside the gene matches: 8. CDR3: CASRIGLAGDSSGANVLTF. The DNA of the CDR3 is TGTGCCAGCAGGATTGGACTAGCGGGAGATAGCTCTGGGGCCAACGTCCTGACTTTC.